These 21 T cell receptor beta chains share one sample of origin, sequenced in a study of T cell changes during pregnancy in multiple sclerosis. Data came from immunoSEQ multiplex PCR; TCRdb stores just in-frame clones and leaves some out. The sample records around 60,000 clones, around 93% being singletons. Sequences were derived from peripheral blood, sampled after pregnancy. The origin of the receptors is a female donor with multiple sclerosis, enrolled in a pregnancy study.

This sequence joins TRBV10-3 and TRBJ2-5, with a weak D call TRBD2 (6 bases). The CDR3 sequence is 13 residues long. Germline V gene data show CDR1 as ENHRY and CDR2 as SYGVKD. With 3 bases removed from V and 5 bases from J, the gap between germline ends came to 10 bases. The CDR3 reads CAISDVSGETQYF. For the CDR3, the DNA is TGTGCCATCAGTGATGTAAGCGGGGAGACCCAGTACTTC.

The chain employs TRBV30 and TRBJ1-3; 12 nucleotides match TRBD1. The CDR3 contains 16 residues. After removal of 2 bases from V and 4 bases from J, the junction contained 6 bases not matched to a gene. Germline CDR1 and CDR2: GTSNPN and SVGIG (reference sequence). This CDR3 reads CAWSTGQGARGNTIYF. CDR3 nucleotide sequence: TGTGCCTGGAGTACGGGACAGGGGGCGCGGGGAAACACCATATATTTT.

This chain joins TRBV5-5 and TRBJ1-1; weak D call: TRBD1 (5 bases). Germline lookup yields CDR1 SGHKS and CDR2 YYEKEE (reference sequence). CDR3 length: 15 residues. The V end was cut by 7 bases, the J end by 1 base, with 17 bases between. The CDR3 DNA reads TGTGCCAGCGGCCTCGGAGGGGCTACGAACACTGAAGCTTTCTTT. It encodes CASGLGGATNTEAFF.

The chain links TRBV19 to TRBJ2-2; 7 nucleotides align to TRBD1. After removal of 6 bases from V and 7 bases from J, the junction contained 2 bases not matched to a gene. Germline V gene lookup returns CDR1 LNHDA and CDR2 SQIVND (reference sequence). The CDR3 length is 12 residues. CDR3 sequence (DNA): TGTGCCAGTAGAGACAGGGACGGGGAGCTGTTTTTT. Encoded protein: CASRDRDGELFF.

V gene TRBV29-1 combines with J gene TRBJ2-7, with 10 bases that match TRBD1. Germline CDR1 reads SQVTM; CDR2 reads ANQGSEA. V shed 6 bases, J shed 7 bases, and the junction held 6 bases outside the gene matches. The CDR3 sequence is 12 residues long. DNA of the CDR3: TGCAGCGTGACAGGGGGCCGGGGGGAGCAGTACTTC. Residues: CSVTGGRGEQYF.

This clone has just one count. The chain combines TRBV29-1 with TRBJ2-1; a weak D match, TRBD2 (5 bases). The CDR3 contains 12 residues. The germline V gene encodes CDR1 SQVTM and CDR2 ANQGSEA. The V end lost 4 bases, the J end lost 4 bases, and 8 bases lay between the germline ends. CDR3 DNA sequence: TGCAGCGTTGGGCGGAGGTACAATGAGCAGTTCTTC. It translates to CSVGRRYNEQFF.

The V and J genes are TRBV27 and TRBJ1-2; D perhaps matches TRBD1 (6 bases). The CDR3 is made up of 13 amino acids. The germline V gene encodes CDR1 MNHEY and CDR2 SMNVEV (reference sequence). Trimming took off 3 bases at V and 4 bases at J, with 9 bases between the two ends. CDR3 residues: CASSFGRGYGYTF. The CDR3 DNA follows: TGTGCCAGCAGTTTCGGCAGGGGCTATGGCTACACCTTC.

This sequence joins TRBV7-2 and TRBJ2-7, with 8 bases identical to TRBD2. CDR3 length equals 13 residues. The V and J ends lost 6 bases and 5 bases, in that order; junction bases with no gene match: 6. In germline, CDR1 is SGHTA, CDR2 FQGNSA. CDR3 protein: CASRGAGAHEQYF. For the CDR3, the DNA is TGTGCCAGCAGAGGAGCGGGAGCCCACGAGCAGTACTTC.

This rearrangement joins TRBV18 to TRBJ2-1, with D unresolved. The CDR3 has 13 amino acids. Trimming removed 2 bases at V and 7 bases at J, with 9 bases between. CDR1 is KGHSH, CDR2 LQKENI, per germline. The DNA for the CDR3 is TGTGCCAGCTCACCAATCCCGGTTAATGAGCAGTTCTTC. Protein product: CASSPIPVNEQFF.

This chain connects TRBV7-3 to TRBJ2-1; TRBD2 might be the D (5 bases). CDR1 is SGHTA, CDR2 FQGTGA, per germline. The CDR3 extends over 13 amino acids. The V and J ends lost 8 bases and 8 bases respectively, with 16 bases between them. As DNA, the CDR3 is TGTGCCAGCGGGTCCGGCGGGCTTGATGAGCAGTTCTTC. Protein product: CASGSGGLDEQFF.

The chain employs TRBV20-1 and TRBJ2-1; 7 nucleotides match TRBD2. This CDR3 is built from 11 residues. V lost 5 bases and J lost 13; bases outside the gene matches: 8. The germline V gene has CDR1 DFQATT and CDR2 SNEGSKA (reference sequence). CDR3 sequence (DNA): TGCAGTGCTGTACTAGCGAGACCTCAGTTCTTC. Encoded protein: CSAVLARPQFF.

The CDR3: CASSDLREANAGETQYF. CDR3 sequence (DNA): TGTGCCAGCAGTGATTTGCGGGAGGCCAATGCGGGGGAGACCCAGTACTTC. The rearrangement joins TRBV2 to TRBJ2-5, with TRBD2 matching 8 bases. V lost 3 bases to trimming and J lost 5 bases; unmatched junction nucleotides: 14. Germline loops: CDR1 SNHLY, CDR2 FYNNEI. This CDR3 region has 17 residues.

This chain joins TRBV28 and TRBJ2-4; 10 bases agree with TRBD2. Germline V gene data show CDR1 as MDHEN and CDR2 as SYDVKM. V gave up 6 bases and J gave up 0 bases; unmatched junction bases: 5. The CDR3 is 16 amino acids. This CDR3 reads CASRSTSGKAKNIQYF. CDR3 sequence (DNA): TGTGCCAGCAGATCTACTAGCGGGAAAGCCAAAAACATTCAGTACTTC.

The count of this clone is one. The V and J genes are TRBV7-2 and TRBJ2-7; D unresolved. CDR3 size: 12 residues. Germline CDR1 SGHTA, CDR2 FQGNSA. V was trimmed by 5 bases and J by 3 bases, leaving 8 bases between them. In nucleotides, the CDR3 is TGTGCCAGCAGCGCCGGTGTCTACGAGCAGTACTTC. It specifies CASSAGVYEQYF. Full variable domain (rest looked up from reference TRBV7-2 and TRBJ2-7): GAGVSQSPSNKVTEKGKDVELRCDPISGHTALYWYRQSLGQGLEFLIYFQGNSAPDKSGLPSDRFSAERTGGSVSTLTIQRTQQEDSAVYLCASSAGVYEQYFGPGTRLTVT.

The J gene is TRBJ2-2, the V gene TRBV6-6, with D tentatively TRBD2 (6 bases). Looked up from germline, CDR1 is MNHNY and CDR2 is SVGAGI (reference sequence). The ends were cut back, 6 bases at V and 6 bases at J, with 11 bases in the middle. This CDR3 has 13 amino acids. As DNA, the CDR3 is TGTGCCAGCAGCACCCTAGCGCCCGGGGAGCTGTTTTTT. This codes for CASSTLAPGELFF.

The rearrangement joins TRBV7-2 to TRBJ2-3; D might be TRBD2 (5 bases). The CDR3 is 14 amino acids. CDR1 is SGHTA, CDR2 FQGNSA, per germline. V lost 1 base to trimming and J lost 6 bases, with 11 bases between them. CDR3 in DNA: TGTGCCAGCAGCTTAGGACTTAGGGAGGATACGCAGTATTTT. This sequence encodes CASSLGLREDTQYF. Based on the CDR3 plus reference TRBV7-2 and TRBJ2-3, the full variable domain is GAGVSQSPSNKVTEKGKDVELRCDPISGHTALYWYRQSLGQGLEFLIYFQGNSAPDKSGLPSDRFSAERTGGSVSTLTIQRTQQEDSAVYLCASSLGLREDTQYFGPGTRLTVL.

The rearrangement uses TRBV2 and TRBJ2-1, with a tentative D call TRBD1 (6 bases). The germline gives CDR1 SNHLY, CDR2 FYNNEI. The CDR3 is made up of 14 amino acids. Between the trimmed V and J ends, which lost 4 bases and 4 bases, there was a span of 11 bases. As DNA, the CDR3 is TGTGCCAGCAGTGGGGGGACAAGATACAATGAGCAGTTCTTC. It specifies CASSGGTRYNEQFF.

The CDR3 coding sequence is TGTGCCAGCAGTGGGGACATTAGCACAGATACGCAGTATTTT. Translating it yields CASSGDISTDTQYF. This sequence joins TRBV11-2 and TRBJ2-3, with TRBD1 as a possible D gene (6 bases). With 6 bases removed from V and 0 bases from J, the gap between germline ends came to 10 bases. The CDR3 spans 14 residues. Germline loops: CDR1 SGHAT, CDR2 FQNNGV. Based on the CDR3 plus reference TRBV11-2 and TRBJ2-3, the full variable domain is EAGVAQSPRYKIIEKRQSVAFWCNPISGHATLYWYQQILGQGPKLLIQFQNNGVVDDSQLPKDRFSAERLKGVDSTLKIQPAKLEDSAVYLCASSGDISTDTQYFGPGTRLTVL.

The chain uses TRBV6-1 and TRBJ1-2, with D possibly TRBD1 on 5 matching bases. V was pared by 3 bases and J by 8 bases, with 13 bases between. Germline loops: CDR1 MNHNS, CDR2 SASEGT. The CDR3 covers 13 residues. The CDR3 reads CASSEGGDRGYTF. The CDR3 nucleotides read TGTGCCAGCAGTGAGGGGGGGGATCGGGGCTACACCTTC.

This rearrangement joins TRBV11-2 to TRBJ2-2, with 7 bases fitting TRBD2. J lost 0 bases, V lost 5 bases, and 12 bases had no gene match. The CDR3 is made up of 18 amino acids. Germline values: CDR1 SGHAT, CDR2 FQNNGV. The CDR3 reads CASSVRLAGASNTGELFF. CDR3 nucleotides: TGTGCCAGCAGCGTCAGACTAGCCGGAGCGTCGAACACCGGGGAGCTGTTTTTT.

Here the CDR3 reads CASSLGRTGSNEKLFF. For the CDR3, the DNA is TGTGCCAGCAGCTTAGGTAGAACAGGAAGTAATGAAAAACTGTTTTTT. This sequence joins TRBV7-9 and TRBJ1-4; possible D gene TRBD1, 5 bases. This CDR3 spans 16 amino acids. V lost 1 base and J lost 4, with 13 bases in between. The germline V gene has CDR1 SEHNR and CDR2 FQNEAQ (reference sequence).